Below are 32 T cell receptor beta chains sequenced from a single sample in a study of naive and memory T cell subsets. Both TRBC1 and TRBC2 were covered by a beta constant-region primer of two equimolar oligonucleotides. Ligated cDNA was amplified by four rounds of PCR with nested alpha and beta constant-region primers and SP2. One entry per CDR3 protein, called by TCRdb with MiXCR from the UMI-ligation and nested PCR reads. The repertoire holds 15,000 to 20,000 distinct CDR3 sequences, with 8% to 9.5% as singletons. Sequencing was performed on central memory CD8+ T cells from blood. Source of these receptors: a human donor in good health.

This clonotype came up a few times. The V and J genes are TRBV12-3 or TRBV12-4 and TRBJ1-2, with D unresolved. V was clipped by 3 bases and J by 12 bases, with 8 bases between them. The CDR3 contains 10 residues. This chain's CDR3 is CASSFGVHTF. The DNA of the CDR3 is TGTGCCAGCAGTTTCGGGGTCCACACCTTC.

Concerning this clonotype: A read error may explain this, as a much larger clone is one base away. The CDR3 ends on some other residue instead of the conserved phenylalanine or tryptophan, so this is likely a read error. J is TRBJ2-1 and V is TRBV20-1; D perhaps matches TRBD2 (5 bases). This CDR3 region has 15 residues. Germline CDR1 DFQATT, CDR2 SNEGSKA (reference sequence). Trimming took 1 base from V and 5 from J, leaving 15 bases between them. DNA of the CDR3: TGCAGTGCTAGAGGATATCTAGCTATCGACAATGAGCAGTTCTTG. It is translated as CSARGYLAIDNEQFL.

This clonotype has a handful of counts. The chain links TRBV12-3 or TRBV12-4 to TRBJ2-5, with 7 bases fitting TRBD2. The V segment lost 3 bases and the J segment 1 base; nucleotides outside the gene matches: 8. The CDR3 sequence is 16 residues long. CDR3 loop: CASSLGLAAIQETQYF. The DNA of the CDR3 is TGTGCCAGCAGTTTGGGTCTAGCGGCGATCCAAGAGACCCAGTACTTC.

This clonotype came up a few times. The rearrangement links TRBV12-3 or TRBV12-4 to TRBJ2-7; D is uncertain. The V gene lost 6 bases and the J gene lost 3 bases, with 9 bases spanning the gap. The CDR3 is made up of 12 amino acids. The CDR3 nucleotides read TGTGCCAGCAGCCGAACGAACTACGAGCAGTACTTC. Its protein product is CASSRTNYEQYF.

The rearrangement joins TRBV5-5 to TRBJ2-1; weak D call: TRBD1 (5 bases). Germline V lookup: CDR1 SGHKS, CDR2 YYEKEE (reference sequence). This CDR3 is 14 amino acids long. V was trimmed by 4 bases and J by 7 bases, leaving 15 bases between them. CDR3 amino acids: CASSHDRLTNEQFF. CDR3 nucleotide sequence: TGTGCCAGCAGCCATGACAGACTGACAAATGAGCAGTTCTTC.

This clonotype was picked up a small number of times. V is TRBV12-3 or TRBV12-4 and J is TRBJ2-1; D is uncertain. The CDR3 is 11 residues long. Trimming removed 5 bases from V and 7 bases from J, with 6 bases in between. Here the CDR3 DNA reads TGTGCCAGCAGTCCTGGGAATGAGCAGTTCTTC. Translating it yields CASSPGNEQFF.

This clonotype came up many times. This sequence joins TRBV4-3 and TRBJ1-3; TRBD1 matches 11 bases. This CDR3 spans 16 amino acids. V was pared by 0 bases and J by 8 bases, with 6 bases of the junction left unmatched. Per germline, CDR1 LGHNA and CDR2 YSLEER. The CDR3 region is CASSQDPGQGADTIYF. The CDR3 bases are TGCGCCAGCAGCCAAGATCCCGGACAGGGGGCGGACACCATATATTTT.

The sample holds many counts of this clonotype. The genes are TRBV6-1 and TRBJ2-3, with 7 bases identical to TRBD2. The length of the CDR3 is 14 residues. Looked up from germline, CDR1 is MNHNS and CDR2 is SASEGT. V was clipped by 4 bases and J by 2 bases; unmatched bases: 3. The CDR3 sequence: CASSGLADTDTQYF. DNA of the CDR3: TGTGCCAGCAGTGGGCTAGCGGACACAGATACGCAGTATTTT.

Ten or more counts support this clonotype. This sequence joins TRBV4-1 and TRBJ2-1; D gene unclear. Trimming took 4 bases from V and 0 from J, leaving 10 bases between them. Germline assignment: CDR1 MGHRA and CDR2 YSYEKL. The CDR3 has 15 amino acids. CDR3: CASSPQPNSYNEQFF. DNA of the CDR3: TGCGCCAGCAGCCCCCAGCCCAACTCCTACAATGAGCAGTTCTTC.

This clonotype was found a few times. CDR3 residues: CASSLDPGGLSEQYF. The CDR3, as DNA: TGTGCCAGCAGCTTAGATCCAGGGGGCTTATCCGAGCAGTACTTC. The V call is TRBV7-9, the J call TRBJ2-7; 8 bases align to TRBD1. There are 15 residues in the CDR3. Germline V gives CDR1 SEHNR, CDR2 FQNEAQ (reference sequence). Trimming at V came to 1 base and at J to 6 bases, leaving 8 bases not matched to a gene.

The chain couples TRBV4-2 to TRBJ2-4; tentative D call: TRBD2 (5 bases). V gave up 0 bases and J gave up 0 bases, with 9 bases separating them. The CDR3 loop spans 16 amino acids. CDR1 LGHNA and CDR2 YNFKEQ come from the germline V gene. The CDR3 region has the DNA TGTGCCAGCAGCCAAGAGGCAGGACTAGCCAAAAACATTCAGTACTTC. It yields the protein CASSQEAGLAKNIQYF.

This clonotype was seen a few times. The chain combines TRBV5-6 with TRBJ2-3; no clear D gene. In germline, CDR1 is SGHDT, CDR2 YYEEEE. Between the trimmed V and J ends, which lost 0 bases and 6 bases, there was a span of 11 bases. The CDR3 runs 14 residues. CDR3 DNA sequence: TGTGCCAGCAGCTTGGCTTCCACCCCCGATACGCAGTATTTT. It encodes CASSLASTPDTQYF.

This chain joins TRBV20-1 and TRBJ2-1; 7 bases fit TRBD2. With V trimmed by 4 bases and J by 6 bases, 6 bases remained unmatched. CDR1 is DFQATT and CDR2 is SNEGSKA in the germline V gene (reference sequence). CDR3 length: 13 residues. CDR3 nucleotide sequence: TGCAGTGCTATGGCGGGGGAAATCAATGAGCAGTTCTTC. Translation: CSAMAGEINEQFF.

This clonotype occurred a few times. The chain is built from TRBV4-3 and TRBJ1-1, with 9 bases that match TRBD1. Germline CDR1 and CDR2: LGHNA and YSLEER. CDR3 length: 16 residues. With 4 bases clipped from V and 4 bases from J, the junction kept 10 bases outside the gene matches. The CDR3 bases are TGCGCCAGCAGCCCCCAGTCGGGGACAGGGAGCACTGAAGCTTTCTTT. This translates into CASSPQSGTGSTEAFF.

Note on this clonotype: A much larger clone differs by one base, so this may be a read error. V gene TRBV7-9 combines with J gene TRBJ1-2, with D unresolved. CDR1 and CDR2 (germline): SEHNR, FQNEAQ (reference sequence). CDR3 size: 14 residues. The CDR3 bases are TGTGCCAGCAGCTTAGGCAGGCCTAATTATGACTACACCTTC. This codes for CASSLGRPNYDYTF.

This clonotype was detected many times. The rearrangement links TRBV20-1 to TRBJ2-7; TRBD2 is a possible D gene (5 bases). Per germline, CDR1 DFQATT and CDR2 SNEGSKA (reference sequence). V lost 5 bases and J 3 bases, leaving 14 bases between the germline ends. The CDR3 covers 13 residues. The CDR3 protein is CSAASFEGYEQYF. The CDR3 DNA follows: TGCAGTGCTGCTAGCTTCGAGGGCTACGAGCAGTACTTC.

The sample holds a few counts of this clonotype. The chain recombines TRBV27 with TRBJ2-6; D is unresolved. V shed 7 bases and J shed 0 bases, with 10 bases lying between them. The V gene's germline CDR1 is MNHEY and CDR2 SMNVEV (reference sequence). The CDR3 contains 15 residues. CDR3 loop: CASMRSPSGANVLTF. The CDR3 coding sequence is TGTGCCAGCATGCGTTCTCCCTCTGGGGCCAACGTCCTGACTTTC. Based on the CDR3 plus reference TRBV27 and TRBJ2-6, the full variable domain is EAQVTQNPRYLITVTGKKLTVTCSQNMNHEYMSWYRQDPGLGLRQIYYSMNVEVTDKGDVPEGYKVSRKEKRNFPLILESPSPNQTSLYFCASMRSPSGANVLTFGAGSRLTVL.

The J gene is TRBJ2-4, the V gene TRBV19; no clear D. V gave up 5 bases and J gave up 0 bases, with 8 bases separating them. The CDR3 is 14 amino acids. Germline V CDR1 and CDR2: LNHDA, SQIVND (reference sequence). The CDR3 coding sequence is TGTGCCAGTAGTCCCCGAACAGCCAAAAACATTCAGTACTTC. This sequence encodes CASSPRTAKNIQYF.

This clonotype was seen many times. This rearrangement joins TRBV9 to TRBJ2-5; 12 nucleotides agree with TRBD2. V lost 4 bases, J lost 5 bases, and 6 bases stayed unmatched. The CDR3 runs to 15 residues. Germline CDR1 and CDR2: SGDLS and YYNGEE. The CDR3 reads CASSPGLAGFETQYF. CDR3 bases: TGTGCCAGCAGCCCGGGACTAGCGGGCTTTGAGACCCAGTACTTC.

By share, this clonotype counts as medium-sized (0.01 to 0.1%). The chain employs TRBV5-4 and TRBJ2-7, with D possibly being TRBD1 (5 bases). The CDR3 extends over 15 amino acids. Germline V lookup: CDR1 SGHNT, CDR2 YYREEE (reference sequence). V was trimmed by 1 base and J by 0 bases, leaving 11 bases between them. The DNA of the CDR3 is TGTGCCAGCAGCTTGAGTCAGGGCCCCTCCTACGAGCAGTACTTC. Its translation: CASSLSQGPSYEQYF.

This clonotype was detected many times. The chain has TRBV4-2 and TRBJ2-7; tentative D call: TRBD1 (6 bases). The germline V gene has CDR1 LGHNA and CDR2 YNFKEQ. The V and J ends lost 4 bases and 6 bases respectively, with 19 bases between them. The CDR3 has 15 amino acids. The CDR3 DNA reads TGTGCCAGCAGCCCGCCTGCCAGGGGCCTCTTCGAGCAGTACTTC. It codes for CASSPPARGLFEQYF.

This clonotype was seen only a few times. The rearrangement links TRBV18 to TRBJ2-1; D is unclear. Looked up from germline, CDR1 is KGHSH and CDR2 is LQKENI. CDR3 length: 13 amino acids. Trimming shortened V by 5 bases and J by 4 bases, and 9 bases separated the two germline ends. In DNA form, the CDR3 reads TGTGCCAGCTCATTAGACAATTACAATGAGCAGTTCTTC. Amino acid sequence: CASSLDNYNEQFF.

This clonotype has at least ten counts. This clone may be a read error of a much larger clone one base away. This chain links TRBV24-1 with TRBJ2-1, with D tentatively TRBD1 (5 bases). Trimming cost V 4 bases and J 12 bases, with 18 bases left between them. CDR3 size: 14 residues. Germline V gene data show CDR1 as KGHDR and CDR2 as SFDVKD. In nucleotides, the CDR3 is TGTGCCACCAGTGACCTGGGTTCAGGGCACGCGCAGTTCTTC. As protein: CATSDLGSGHAQFF.

The chain couples TRBV6-2 or TRBV6-3 to TRBJ1-5; weak D call: TRBD1 (5 bases). Trimming took 4 bases from V and 2 from J, leaving 15 bases between them. The CDR3 runs 16 residues. Germline V gene sequence: CDR1 MNHEY, CDR2 SVGEGT. The CDR3 spells CASSSHQGEGNQPQHF. DNA of the CDR3: TGTGCCAGCAGTTCTCATCAGGGCGAGGGCAATCAGCCCCAGCATTTT.

This clonotype was seen only a few times. The rearrangement uses TRBV3-1 and TRBJ2-1; D possibly uses TRBD1 or TRBD2 (5 bases each). V was shortened by 11 bases and J by 2 bases, with 13 bases between the two germline ends. The V gene's germline CDR1 is LGHDT and CDR2 YNNKEL (reference sequence). The CDR3 is 13 amino acids. The CDR3 region has the DNA TGTGCCTCCAGGGACCAGACCTACAATGAGCAGTTCTTC. It specifies CASRDQTYNEQFF.

The rearrangement joins TRBV7-9 to TRBJ1-1; tentatively, D is TRBD1 (5 bases). V was shortened by 4 bases and J by 1 base, with 13 bases between the two germline ends. CDR1 SEHNR and CDR2 FQNEAQ come from the germline V gene (reference sequence). CDR3 length: 15 amino acids. Here the CDR3 reads CASSSTAGPNTEAFF. CDR3 nucleotide sequence: TGTGCCAGCAGCTCAACAGCAGGGCCGAACACTGAAGCTTTCTTT.

This chain joins TRBV5-4 and TRBJ1-5; the D gene is possibly TRBD1 (5 bases). The CDR3 has 15 residues. CDR1 is SGHNT, CDR2 YYREEE, per germline (reference sequence). V was pared by 4 bases and J by 7 bases, with 18 bases between. The CDR3 spells CASSLSTERGQPQHF. The CDR3 nucleotides are TGTGCCAGCAGCCTCTCCACAGAGAGGGGACAGCCCCAGCATTTT.

The V call is TRBV7-8, the J call TRBJ2-1; 8 nucleotides line up with TRBD1. Germline-derived CDR1 and CDR2 are SGHVS and FQNEAQ. Trimming took 1 base from V and 9 from J; bases not matched to a gene: 5. The CDR3 consists of 14 residues. Here the CDR3 reads CASSLGDRFGEQFF. For the CDR3, the DNA is TGTGCCAGCAGCTTAGGGGACAGGTTCGGTGAGCAGTTCTTC.

CDR3 bases: TGTGCCAGTAGAACCCGGGGGCCCGGGGGGCTAGGGGCCAACGTCCTGACTTTC. This sequence encodes CASRTRGPGGLGANVLTF. The genes are TRBV19 and TRBJ2-6; TRBD2 is a possible D gene (7 bases). Germline lookup yields CDR1 LNHDA and CDR2 SQIVND (reference sequence). The CDR3 totals 18 residues. Deletions cut 6 bases from V and 4 bases from J, with 22 bases between.

This clonotype was recorded many times. This chain uses TRBV6-5 with TRBJ1-2; D call uncertain. Looked up from germline, CDR1 is MNHEY and CDR2 is SVGAGI. V was clipped by 5 bases and J by 0 bases, with 13 bases between them. The CDR3 has 15 residues. Here the CDR3 DNA reads TGTGCCAGCAGTCTCCAGACCGGGACTAACTATGGCTACACCTTC. It codes for CASSLQTGTNYGYTF.

This clonotype came up a few times. The chain is built from TRBV2 and TRBJ1-1, with 7 bases fitting TRBD1. The CDR3 is 13 amino acids. Germline V gives CDR1 SNHLY, CDR2 FYNNEI. Unmatched junction bases numbered 8, after V lost 6 bases and J lost 7 bases. The CDR3 loop reads CASRLGQELEAFF. The CDR3 coding sequence is TGTGCCAGCAGGTTAGGACAGGAACTTGAAGCTTTCTTT.

This clonotype has a count of ten or more. The rearrangement links TRBV28 to TRBJ2-7, with 11 bases identical to TRBD2. J gave up 4 bases and V 3 bases, and 5 bases lay outside the gene matches. Per germline, CDR1 MDHEN and CDR2 SYDVKM. This CDR3 comprises 15 residues. CDR3 protein: CASSFRLAGRYEQYF. Here the CDR3 DNA reads TGTGCCAGCAGTTTCCGACTAGCGGGAAGATACGAGCAGTACTTC.